Below are 28 T cell receptor beta chains sequenced from a single sample in a study of PD-L1 blockade in urothelial cancer. The assay was immunoSEQ multiplex PCR, and TCRdb's table has in-frame clones only and misses some. The sample contains more than 45,000 clones, 75% of which appear only once. The time point here: pretreatment peripheral blood. The sample was PBMCs, taken around atezolizumab (anti-PD-L1) treatment. Source of these receptors: a man between 65 and 85 years old with urothelial cancer.

As concerns this clone: This sample also contains other DNA sequences that code for the same CDR3. This rearrangement joins TRBV7-2 to TRBJ2-5, with 9 bases that match TRBD2. Germline CDR1 SGHTA, CDR2 FQGNSA. The CDR3 is 16 amino acids. With 0 bases clipped from V and 1 base from J, the junction kept 3 bases outside the gene matches. The chain's CDR3 is CASSLASAGGQETQYF. The CDR3 DNA follows: TGTGCCAGCAGCTTAGCCTCAGCGGGGGGCCAAGAGACCCAGTACTTC.

The chain uses TRBV11-3 and TRBJ2-7; 7 bases map to TRBD2. The junction had 3 bases not matched to a gene; V was cut back by 3 bases and J by 4 bases. The CDR3 contains 13 residues. Germline-derived CDR1 and CDR2 are SGHNT and YENEEA. CDR3 bases: TGTGCCAGCAGCTTGGGCGGGAGATACGAGCAGTACTTC. Its protein product is CASSLGGRYEQYF. Full variable domain (remainder filled in from reference TRBV11-3 and TRBJ2-7): EAGVVQSPRYKIIEKKQPVAFWCNPISGHNTLYWYLQNLGQGPELLIRYENEEAVDDSQLPKDRFSAERLKGVDSTLKIQPAELGDSAVYLCASSLGGRYEQYFGPGTRLTVT.

This chain links TRBV5-1 with TRBJ2-3; 8 nucleotides line up with TRBD2. Trimming at V came to 2 bases and at J to 1 base, leaving 3 bases not matched to a gene. Germline V lookup: CDR1 SGHRS, CDR2 YFSETQ. This CDR3 region has 15 residues. The CDR3 DNA reads TGCGCCAGCAGCTTAGGGACTAGTCGCACAGATACGCAGTATTTT. Translated: CASSLGTSRTDTQYF.

J is TRBJ2-7 and V is TRBV5-6, with D hard to call. The germline V and J ends were trimmed by 0 bases and 0 bases, with 10 bases remaining between them. There are 15 residues in the CDR3. The V gene's germline CDR1 is SGHDT and CDR2 YYEEEE. The CDR3 coding sequence is TGTGCCAGCAGCTTGGGTCTTGAGAGCTCCTACGAGCAGTACTTC. Residues: CASSLGLESSYEQYF.

V and J are TRBV15 and TRBJ2-3, with 12 nucleotides matching TRBD2. Losses at the gene ends were 0 bases for V and 4 bases for J; bases not matched to a gene: 5. Per germline, CDR1 LNHNV and CDR2 YYDKDF (reference sequence). The CDR3 has 17 amino acids. As DNA, the CDR3 is TGTGCCACCAGCAGAGAGATGACTAGCGGGAGCGCAGATACGCAGTATTTT. Amino acids: CATSREMTSGSADTQYF.

V is TRBV5-6 and J is TRBJ2-1, with D possibly matching TRBD2 (5 bases). This CDR3 has 16 residues. Germline lookup yields CDR1 SGHDT and CDR2 YYEEEE. Trimming left V 0 bases short and J 0 bases short, with 10 bases between. The CDR3 nucleotides are TGTGCCAGCAGCTTGGATGTGGGGAGCTCCTACAATGAGCAGTTCTTC. Residues: CASSLDVGSSYNEQFF. The full variable domain, rest sourced from reference TRBV5-6 and TRBJ2-1, is DAGVTQSPTHLIKTRGQQVTLRCSPKSGHDTVSWYQQALGQGPQFIFQYYEEEERQRGNFPDRFSGHQFPNYSSELNVNALLLGDSALYLCASSLDVGSSYNEQFFGPGTRLTVL.

The J gene is TRBJ1-2, the V gene TRBV19; D perhaps matches TRBD1 (5 bases). Looked up from germline, CDR1 is LNHDA and CDR2 is SQIVND (reference sequence). The CDR3 extends over 13 amino acids. With 3 bases removed from V and 5 bases from J, the gap between germline ends came to 10 bases. The DNA of the CDR3 is TGTGCCAGTAGTATGACAGTTTCGTATGGCTACACCTTC. Translation: CASSMTVSYGYTF.

V is TRBV4-2 and J is TRBJ1-2; 7 bases align to TRBD1. Germline lookup yields CDR1 LGHNA and CDR2 YNFKEQ. After removal of 3 bases from V and 6 bases from J, the junction contained 13 bases not matched to a gene. This CDR3 region has 16 residues. The CDR3 DNA reads TGTGCCAGCAGCCAGGAAAATCTGGGTCAGGGGGATGGCTACACCTTC. It specifies CASSQENLGQGDGYTF.

The V gene is TRBV12-5, the J gene TRBJ1-2, with unresolved D. V dropped 4 bases and J dropped 8 bases, with 14 bases sitting between them. Per germline, CDR1 LGHNT and CDR2 FRNRAP. The CDR3 covers 13 residues. CDR3: CASGSSWAGGYTF. As DNA, the CDR3 is TGTGCTAGTGGTTCCTCCTGGGCGGGGGGCTACACCTTC.

At least ten counts were recorded for this clone. The chain joins TRBV18 to TRBJ1-1; D unclear. CDR1 is KGHSH, CDR2 LQKENI, per germline. Trimming left V 4 bases short and J 1 base short, with 7 bases between. The CDR3 consists of 13 residues. In nucleotides, the CDR3 is TGTGCCAGCTCACGGGAGAGGAACACTGAAGCTTTCTTT. Protein: CASSRERNTEAFF.

The V call is TRBV5-6, the J call TRBJ1-1, with D possibly being TRBD1 (5 bases). Germline CDR1 reads SGHDT; CDR2 reads YYEEEE. The CDR3 contains 15 residues. The V end lost 1 base, the J end lost 6 bases, and 16 bases lay between the germline ends. Written as DNA, the CDR3 is TGTGCCAGCAGCTTGCCAGGAAGGCTAGGGGCTGAAGCTTTCTTT. This encodes CASSLPGRLGAEAFF.

This chain connects TRBV4-3 to TRBJ2-2; 8 nucleotides line up with TRBD2. The CDR3 covers 17 residues. V trimming: 0 bases; J trimming: 4 bases; junction bases outside the gene matches: 7. Germline-derived CDR1 and CDR2 are LGHNA and YSLEER. This CDR3 is CASSQDATGGATGELFF. The CDR3 DNA reads as TGCGCCAGCAGCCAAGATGCTACCGGGGGGGCCACCGGGGAGCTGTTTTTT.

This clone has a handful of counts. The chain uses TRBV27 and TRBJ2-3; maybe TRBD1 (5 bases). CDR3 size: 14 residues. Germline V gene sequence: CDR1 MNHEY, CDR2 SMNVEV (reference sequence). Deletions cut 6 bases from V and 8 bases from J, with 18 bases between. The CDR3 DNA sequence: TGTGCCAGCAGCCCGACTGGGCTCCAGGGTACGCAGTATTTT. It yields the protein CASSPTGLQGTQYF.

V and J are TRBV11-3 and TRBJ2-7, with 11 bases identical to TRBD1. Losses at the gene ends were 1 base for V and 7 bases for J; bases not matched to a gene: 6. Germline V gives CDR1 SGHNT, CDR2 YENEEA. The length of the CDR3 is 15 residues. CDR3 DNA: TGTGCCAGCAGCTTAGGAAGGACAGGGGGCCGGGAGCAGTACTTC. Translation: CASSLGRTGGREQYF.

This chain joins TRBV4-1 and TRBJ2-7, with D perhaps matching TRBD1 (5 bases). This CDR3 has 15 residues. The V end was cut by 3 bases, the J end by 1 base, with 13 bases between. The germline V gene encodes CDR1 MGHRA and CDR2 YSYEKL. The CDR3 DNA follows: TGCGCCAGCAGCCAGGGGCAGGGTAGATCCTACGAGCAGTACTTC. It yields the protein CASSQGQGRSYEQYF.

The chain links TRBV7-8 to TRBJ2-6; 9 nucleotides agree with TRBD1. The CDR3 consists of 18 residues. After removal of 0 bases from V and 3 bases from J, the junction contained 6 bases not matched to a gene. In germline, CDR1 is SGHVS, CDR2 FQNEAQ. In nucleotides, the CDR3 is TGTGCCAGCAGCTTAGCCTTTACAGGGGGCCGTGGGGCCAACGTCCTGACTTTC. It codes for CASSLAFTGGRGANVLTF.

This clone was recorded a few times. CDR3 sequence (DNA): TGTGCCAGCAGCTTAGTAGCGGGGTCCTACGAGCAGTACTTC. Residues: CASSLVAGSYEQYF. The rearrangement links TRBV5-5 to TRBJ2-7; 8 bases are a match to TRBD2. This CDR3 has 14 amino acids. J gave up 1 base and V 2 bases, and 2 bases lay outside the gene matches. CDR1 SGHKS and CDR2 YYEKEE come from the germline V gene (reference sequence).

The chain has TRBV6-1 and TRBJ2-7; 9 bases are shared with TRBD1. The germline gives CDR1 MNHNS, CDR2 SASEGT. V lost 4 bases, J lost 1 base, and 5 bases stayed unmatched. This CDR3 is 15 amino acids long. The CDR3 spells CASSAPGQGSYEQYF. As DNA, the CDR3 is TGTGCCAGCAGTGCCCCGGGACAGGGATCCTACGAGCAGTACTTC.

This clone appeared a single time. This chain connects TRBV6-5 to TRBJ1-1; 8 bases align to TRBD1. Germline V gene data show CDR1 as MNHEY and CDR2 as SVGAGI. This CDR3 has 14 residues. V lost 7 bases and J lost 1; bases outside the gene matches: 5. CDR3 loop: CASTHRGGNTEAFF. CDR3 bases: TGTGCCAGCACCCACAGGGGGGGGAACACTGAAGCTTTCTTT.

The chain carries TRBV19 and TRBJ1-5, with D perhaps TRBD1 (6 bases). The CDR3 is 16 amino acids. Germline loops: CDR1 LNHDA, CDR2 SQIVND (reference sequence). V lost 5 bases and J lost 1, with 15 bases in between. The CDR3: CASSSRGIGSNQPQHF. The CDR3 DNA is TGTGCCAGTAGTTCAAGGGGGATCGGAAGCAATCAGCCCCAGCATTTT.

The chain recombines TRBV18 with TRBJ2-6; perhaps TRBD1 as D (6 bases). Germline loops: CDR1 KGHSH, CDR2 LQKENI. The ends were cut back, 3 bases at V and 4 bases at J, with 13 bases in the middle. The CDR3 consists of 16 residues. In DNA, the CDR3 is TGTGCCAGCTCACCCACAGGGTTTCGAGGGGCCAACGTCCTGACTTTC. It yields the protein CASSPTGFRGANVLTF.

The J gene is TRBJ1-2, the V gene TRBV5-1; TRBD1 agrees at 9 bases. The CDR3 sequence is 13 residues long. V dropped 4 bases and J dropped 6; count of bases not matched to a gene: 4. Germline CDR1 is SGHRS and CDR2 is YFSETQ. The CDR3 spells CASSPDRGHGYTF. The CDR3 coding sequence is TGCGCCAGCAGCCCGGACAGGGGACATGGCTACACCTTC.

The V call is TRBV7-9, the J call TRBJ1-2; D gene uncertain. The germline V gene has CDR1 SEHNR and CDR2 FQNEAQ (reference sequence). Trimming cost V 6 bases and J 3 bases, with 11 bases left between them. The CDR3 covers 13 residues. CDR3 nucleotide sequence: TGTGCCAGCAGTCCCAGCGGGTACTATGGCTACACCTTC. This gives the protein CASSPSGYYGYTF.

V usage is TRBV5-6 and J usage is TRBJ2-1, with 9 positions matching TRBD1. V lost 2 bases to trimming and J lost 1 base; unmatched junction nucleotides: 10. The germline V gene has CDR1 SGHDT and CDR2 YYEEEE. The CDR3 consists of 18 residues. This CDR3 reads CASSLNLGTGRSYNEQFF. DNA for the CDR3: TGTGCCAGCAGCTTAAACCTAGGGACAGGGAGATCCTACAATGAGCAGTTCTTC.

This clone showed up just once. The chain links TRBV13 to TRBJ2-6; 9 nucleotides agree with TRBD1. The CDR3 has 19 amino acids. The V and J ends lost 5 bases and 2 bases, in that order; junction bases with no gene match: 13. Germline CDR1 PRHDT, CDR2 FYEKMQ (reference sequence). The CDR3 coding sequence is TGTGCCAGCAGCACAGACAGGACAGGGGAAGTACCTGGGGCCAACGTCCTGACTTTC. It yields the protein CASSTDRTGEVPGANVLTF.

This chain joins TRBV7-3 and TRBJ2-5; 12 positions match TRBD2. CDR3 length equals 18 residues. The germline gives CDR1 SGHTA, CDR2 FQGTGA. Trimming cost V 5 bases and J 1 base; bases outside gene matches: 11. The CDR3 is CASSPHRLAGVSQETQYF. The CDR3 DNA is TGTGCCAGCAGCCCCCATCGACTAGCGGGGGTGTCCCAAGAGACCCAGTACTTC.

This clone was counted between two and nine times. J is TRBJ2-2 and V is TRBV28; TRBD2 matches 7 bases. Germline V gene lookup returns CDR1 MDHEN and CDR2 SYDVKM. With V trimmed by 10 bases and J by 1 base, 9 bases remained unmatched. There are 15 residues in the CDR3. The CDR3: CANRAGTKNTGELFF. The CDR3 region has the DNA TGTGCCAACCGAGCGGGAACCAAGAACACCGGGGAGCTGTTTTTT.

V is TRBV4-1 and J is TRBJ2-5; TRBD2 matches 8 bases. CDR3 length: 17 residues. Germline values: CDR1 MGHRA, CDR2 YSYEKL. J was trimmed by 1 base and V by 3 bases; bases with no gene match: 10. The CDR3 sequence: CASSQGTLAGTQETQYF. The CDR3 region has the DNA TGCGCCAGCAGCCAGGGTACTCTAGCGGGCACCCAAGAGACCCAGTACTTC.